Shown below are 18 T cell receptor beta chains from a single sample sequenced in a study of cytomegalovirus exposure and HLA in healthy donors. Primers: 60 Vbeta forward and 13 Jbeta reverse. The repertoire was sequenced with immunoSEQ multiplex PCR; TCRdb's copy has only in-frame clones and lacks some. The profile shows almost 200,000 clones, 70% to 80% of them singletons. Material: PBMCs. The receptors were gathered from a young woman in good health and CMV-seropositive.

The genes are TRBV10-3 and TRBJ2-5; a possible D gene is TRBD1 (5 bases). The V end lost 2 bases, the J end lost 2 bases, and 12 bases lay between the germline ends. CDR3 length: 15 amino acids. Germline CDR1 and CDR2: ENHRY and SYGVKD. DNA of the CDR3: TGTGCCATCAGTGAGCAGCAGGGTGGACAAGAGACCCAGTACTTC. It yields the protein CAISEQQGGQETQYF.

The rearrangement links TRBV6-5 to TRBJ2-3, with TRBD2 identical over 7 bases. In germline, CDR1 is MNHEY, CDR2 SVGAGI. The CDR3 is made up of 13 amino acids. The J segment lost 0 bases and the V segment lost 8 bases, leaving 2 bases of the junction unmatched. The CDR3 is CASGAGSTDTQYF. Written as DNA, the CDR3 is TGTGCCAGCGGAGCGGGGAGCACAGATACGCAGTATTTT.

This sequence joins TRBV7-2 and TRBJ1-1; D unclear. This CDR3 is built from 13 residues. The V end lost 5 bases, the J end lost 1 base, and 8 bases lay between the germline ends. The germline V gene encodes CDR1 SGHTA and CDR2 FQGNSA. In nucleotides, the CDR3 is TGTGCCAGCAGCCCGTACGGGAACACTGAAGCTTTCTTT. Translating it yields CASSPYGNTEAFF. Looking up the rest from reference TRBV7-2 and TRBJ1-1 gives the full variable domain: GAGVSQSPSNKVTEKGKDVELRCDPISGHTALYWYRQSLGQGLEFLIYFQGNSAPDKSGLPSDRFSAERTGGSVSTLTIQRTQQEDSAVYLCASSPYGNTEAFFGQGTRLTVV.

This sequence joins TRBV4-3 and TRBJ2-7; 11 bases map to TRBD2. CDR3 length: 14 residues. Trimming took 6 bases from V and 3 from J; bases not matched to a gene: 4. Germline assignment: CDR1 LGHNA and CDR2 YSLEER. The CDR3 loop reads CASRDTSGSYEQYF. The CDR3 bases are TGCGCCAGCAGAGACACTAGCGGGAGCTACGAGCAGTACTTC.

The chain links TRBV9 to TRBJ1-6; weak D call: TRBD1 (5 bases). The CDR3 runs to 18 residues. Germline CDR1 and CDR2: SGDLS and YYNGEE. V shed 0 bases and J shed 1 base, with 14 bases lying between them. CDR3 nucleotide sequence: TGTGCCAGCAGCGTAGCCGGGGGAGAGAGTTCCTATAATTCACCCCTCCACTTT. This translates into CASSVAGGESSYNSPLHF.

This clone was seen once. The genes are TRBV7-2 and TRBJ2-1, with a possible D match to TRBD2 (5 bases). Germline V gives CDR1 SGHTA, CDR2 FQGNSA. Trimming took off 7 bases at V and 10 bases at J, with 23 bases between the two ends. The CDR3 spans 15 residues. CDR3 residues: CASTSRVGFEREQFF. For the CDR3, the DNA is TGTGCCAGCACCTCGAGGGTAGGGTTCGAGCGGGAGCAGTTCTTC.

The rearrangement uses TRBV30 and TRBJ2-3; no clear D gene. Trimming took 2 bases from V and 0 from J, leaving 6 bases between them. Looked up from germline, CDR1 is GTSNPN and CDR2 is SVGIG (reference sequence). This CDR3 spans 13 amino acids. CDR3 sequence (DNA): TGTGCCTGGAGTCCCGGGAGCACAGATACGCAGTATTTT. This codes for CAWSPGSTDTQYF. The variable domain in full, completed from reference TRBV30 and TRBJ2-3, reads SQTIHQWPATLVQPVGSPLSLECTVEGTSNPNLYWYRQAAGRGLQLLFYSVGIGQISSEVPQNLSASRPQDRQFILSSKKLLLSDSGFYLCAWSPGSTDTQYFGPGTRLTVL.

A single count supports this clone. V and J are TRBV5-8 and TRBJ1-5, with D possibly matching TRBD1 (6 bases). Germline CDR1 and CDR2: SGHTS and YDEGEE. The V gene lost 0 bases and the J gene lost 5 bases, with 15 bases spanning the gap. CDR3 size: 16 residues. In DNA, the CDR3 is TGTGCCAGCAGCTTGGGTATCTCAGGGGAAGATCAGCCCCAGCATTTT. Its translation is CASSLGISGEDQPQHF.

The V gene is TRBV7-6, the J gene TRBJ1-1; maybe TRBD1 (6 bases). The CDR3 spans 15 residues. V dropped 5 bases and J dropped 1 base, with 14 bases sitting between them. Germline V gene data show CDR1 as SGHVS and CDR2 as FNYEAQ. The CDR3 region has the DNA TGTGCCAGCAGCCAAAACCTAGGGGGGAACACTGAAGCTTTCTTT. Translated: CASSQNLGGNTEAFF.

This clone was seen a single time. V and J are TRBV11-2 and TRBJ2-7; TRBD2 agrees at 8 bases. Looked up from germline, CDR1 is SGHAT and CDR2 is FQNNGV. This CDR3 has 12 amino acids. J gave up 5 bases and V 6 bases, and 3 bases lay outside the gene matches. CDR3 residues: CASRGLEDEQYF. CDR3 DNA: TGTGCCAGCAGGGGACTAGAAGACGAGCAGTACTTC.

The rearrangement links TRBV6-5 to TRBJ2-7; 11 bases fit TRBD1. The CDR3 has 15 amino acids. Germline V gene lookup returns CDR1 MNHEY and CDR2 SVGAGI. J lost 6 bases, V lost 6 bases, and 10 bases had no gene match. As DNA, the CDR3 is TGTGCCAGCAGCCAGATCCGGGACAGGGGGAGCGAGCAGTACTTC. It yields the protein CASSQIRDRGSEQYF.

The chain employs TRBV6-5 and TRBJ1-2; 12 nucleotides line up with TRBD1. The junction had 4 bases not matched to a gene; V was cut back by 4 bases and J by 7 bases. The CDR3 covers 14 residues. Germline assignment: CDR1 MNHEY and CDR2 SVGAGI. CDR3 sequence reads: CASSSGTGGVGYTF. Written as DNA, the CDR3 is TGTGCCAGCAGTTCCGGGACAGGGGGCGTTGGCTACACCTTC.

About this clone itself: An end of the junction does not agree with germline; a read error may underlie this. This chain links TRBV28 with TRBJ1-2; 8 bases line up with TRBD1. This CDR3 has 12 residues. The germline gives CDR1 MDHEN, CDR2 SYDVKM. This CDR3 reads CASFLPGQVTFF. The DNA for the CDR3 is TGTGCCAGCTTTCTACCGGGACAGGTGACTTTTTTC.

The chain employs TRBV7-2 and TRBJ1-5, with no clear D. V shed 5 bases and J shed 3 bases, with 5 bases lying between them. This CDR3 is built from 12 residues. In germline, CDR1 is SGHTA, CDR2 FQGNSA. Here the CDR3 reads CASSPYNQPQHF. The CDR3 coding sequence is TGTGCCAGCAGCCCGTACAATCAGCCCCAGCATTTT.

The chain recombines TRBV27 with TRBJ2-7; 7 nucleotides agree with TRBD2. V was clipped by 4 bases and J by 4 bases; unmatched bases: 4. This CDR3 comprises 13 residues. CDR1 is MNHEY and CDR2 is SMNVEV in the germline V gene (reference sequence). Here the CDR3 DNA reads TGTGCCAGCAGTTGGCGGGAGCGGTACGAGCAGTACTTC. It specifies CASSWRERYEQYF.

The chain joins TRBV10-3 to TRBJ2-7; 9 bases are shared with TRBD1. J was trimmed by 5 bases and V by 7 bases; bases with no gene match: 12. The CDR3 extends over 15 amino acids. Germline V CDR1 and CDR2: ENHRY, SYGVKD. The CDR3 here is CAIKTHSTGGDEQYF. The CDR3 region has the DNA TGTGCCATCAAAACCCATTCAACAGGGGGCGACGAGCAGTACTTC.

This chain connects TRBV6-6 to TRBJ1-5; D gene ambiguous. The germline V gene has CDR1 MNHNY and CDR2 SVGAGI (reference sequence). CDR3 length: 10 residues. With 8 bases removed from V and 4 bases from J, the gap between germline ends came to 3 bases. CDR3 loop: CASHNQPQHF. The CDR3, as DNA: TGTGCCAGCCATAATCAGCCCCAGCATTTT.

The rearrangement links TRBV5-4 to TRBJ1-5; D is unclear. The V and J ends lost 0 bases and 1 base respectively, with 8 bases between them. Germline CDR1 and CDR2: SGHNT and YYREEE (reference sequence). The CDR3 consists of 15 residues. CDR3 coding DNA: TGTGCCAGCAGCTTGGGAGGTGAGAGCAATCAGCCCCAGCATTTT. Residues: CASSLGGESNQPQHF.